The present entry profiles one T cell receptor beta chain with its context. This clone was detected a few times. Its antigen target is currently unknown. Per-nucleotide qualities are absent, and no much larger clonotype sits a single base away. The sample carries other DNA sequences with the same CDR3. Each donor gave one peripheral blood draw, averaging around 0.11 L, which was collected into heparinised tubes. A BD FACSAria II and a panel including CD45RO, CCR7, CD25, CD127, CD95 and CD27 were used to sort naive, central memory, regulatory and stem cell-like memory CD4+ T cells. Purity was above 95% for every sorted population. PBMCs were separated immediately by Lymphoprep density gradient centrifugation and were stained directly, without being cultured. So that batch effects would be minimized, each experiment stained and sorted samples in pairs, pairing one healthy donor with one patient. The sample comes from a study of beta chain features in type 1 diabetes (dated by TCRdb to between 2018 and 2020). A note on the overall study: Mean age, gender distribution, total cell number and subset yield were not different between patients and healthy donors. A total of approximately 100,000,000 sorted cells were examined across all samples, and the number of cells per subset was strongly correlated with RNA yield. In the study, recently diagnosed type 1 diabetes patients and matched healthy donors were compared on the TCRB repertoires of their sorted circulating CD4+ T cell subsets. Naive and central memory subsets were obtained from all 30 or so donors, but regulatory and stem cell-like memory subsets were isolated from only 8 patients and roughly eight healthy donors. The full study reports these points: Naive, central memory and regulatory TCRB repertoires appeared more similar among patients than among healthy donors. HLA sub-analyses involved small numbers of individuals, so any influence of HLA type on TCRB rearrangement remained unresolved. Sequencing cDNA rather than genomic DNA could over-represent highly expressing activated cells, although activation and CD3 levels did not differ between groups. Fewer insertions and more nucleotide deletions at VDJ recombination sites were observed in patients with type 1 diabetes, implying thymic rearrangement abnormalities. PCR might favor shorter templates, but patient and control samples were amplified and corrected together, so any skew would affect both groups equally. Type 1 diabetes patients showed a moderate but significant shortening of TCRB CDR3 length in all four CD4+ subsets.

The germline V gene specifies SGHRS as CDR1 and YFSETQ as CDR2. V is cut by 0 bases and J by 4 bases, and the space between the germline ends is 5 bases. The CDR3 has 13 amino acids, counting the end cysteine and phenylalanine. Solely the CDR3 DNA is kept, with 39 bases framed from the first base. The entire isolated RNA was reverse transcribed using the High Capacity cDNA Reverse Transcription Kit, and thus expressed TCRB transcripts were sequenced. Naive, central memory and regulatory T cell samples underwent deep immunoSEQ sequencing, averaging approximately 3.5 million total reads per sample. Sorted cells were lysed in RLT buffer, and RNA was extracted using DNase-treated RNeasy Micro or Mini kits according to cell number. To prevent cross-contamination, every cell subset was processed on its own, while patient and healthy donor samples were processed together. Using the immunoSEQ multiplex PCR, TCRB sequences were amplified from cDNA into 87-bp fragments spanning the CDR3 region. The amplicons were sequenced using the Illumina HiSeq platform. The source study handled its data this way. PCR bias was corrected computationally using synthetic template baselines, and reads within Hamming distance 2 were collapsed, with unmergeable singletons discarded. Reads were aligned against IMGT to assign V, D and J genes, CDR3 length and insertions or deletions at six rearrangement sites. Clonotype counts were normalized to sorted cell number within each subset before computing true diversity and Gini coefficients with the tcR R package. The overlap coefficient, calculated on TCRB nucleotide sequences, was used to quantify repertoire sharing. Sourced from immuneACCESS, this table was stored by TCRdb with only in-frame sequences that have V and J called. A share of the clones is absent; for the studies checked, an unresolved V gene accounts for under half, and the remainder has no known explanation. D and trimming come from the DNA, and the V and J calls and clone size come from that table. This sample has about 150,000 clones in its table, and over 7.5% of those were observed once. The biggest ten clones account for 2% to 3% of the sample.

The chain joins TRBV5-1 to TRBJ2-1, with the D gene uncertain. The sample was central memory CD4+ T cells from blood. The source of this sequence is a woman under 30 in good health. The CDR3 reads CASSLDGYNEQFF. The DNA sequence is TGCGCCAGCAGCTTGGACGGGTACAATGAGCAGTTCTTC.